These 30 T cell receptor beta chains were sequenced from one sample in a study of T cell responses to AZD1222 COVID-19 vaccine. Repertoires were generated with immunoSEQ multiplex PCR, while TCRdb's copy carries only in-frame clones and drops some. The sample lists more than 80,000 clones; around 85% were seen once. This material consisted of peripheral blood, taken 28 days after the second AZD1222 dose. All receptors derive from an adult who received the AZD1222 COVID-19 vaccine.

The chain joins TRBV28 to TRBJ2-1, with 13 nucleotides matching TRBD2. Losses at the gene ends were 5 bases for V and 4 bases for J; bases not matched to a gene: 5. Germline lookup yields CDR1 MDHEN and CDR2 SYDVKM. The CDR3 has 16 residues. The CDR3 DNA reads as TGTGCCAGCAGTCCTGGGACTAGCGGGGATTACAATGAGCAGTTCTTC. Translating it yields CASSPGTSGDYNEQFF. The entire variable domain, with the rest obtained from reference TRBV28 and TRBJ2-1, is as follows: DVKVTQSSRYLVKRTGEKVFLECVQDMDHENMFWYRQDPGLGLRLIYFSYDVKMKEKGDIPEGYSVSREKKERFSLILESASTNQTSMYLCASSPGTSGDYNEQFFGPGTRLTVL.

V is TRBV9 and J is TRBJ1-3; D ambiguous. The CDR3 is made up of 12 amino acids. Trimming removed 3 bases at V and 2 bases at J, with 3 bases between. The V gene's germline CDR1 is SGDLS and CDR2 YYNGEE. Here the CDR3 reads CASSETGNTIYF. The CDR3, as DNA: TGTGCCAGCAGCGAAACTGGAAACACCATATATTTT.

The table lists this clone with a count of one. The chain links TRBV28 to TRBJ2-1; D perhaps matches TRBD1 (6 bases). Germline-derived CDR1 and CDR2 are MDHEN and SYDVKM. The CDR3 is 15 amino acids. Trimming took 3 bases from V and 6 from J, leaving 15 bases between them. CDR3 residues: CASSLGTKGRNEQFF. The CDR3 region has the DNA TGTGCCAGCAGTTTGGGGACAAAGGGTCGCAATGAGCAGTTCTTC. Full variable domain (rest looked up from reference TRBV28 and TRBJ2-1): DVKVTQSSRYLVKRTGEKVFLECVQDMDHENMFWYRQDPGLGLRLIYFSYDVKMKEKGDIPEGYSVSREKKERFSLILESASTNQTSMYLCASSLGTKGRNEQFFGPGTRLTVL.

The CDR3 nucleotides are TGCGCCAGCAGCCAAGGGGAACTGGGGACCTACGAGCAGTACTTC. Its translation is CASSQGELGTYEQYF. The V call is TRBV4-3, the J call TRBJ2-7, with D unresolved. Germline values: CDR1 LGHNA, CDR2 YSLEER. The CDR3 loop spans 15 amino acids. The ends were cut back, 1 base at V and 2 bases at J, with 12 bases in the middle.

This clone appeared once. The CDR3 protein is CAIGTSASTDTQYF. CDR3 DNA sequence: TGTGCCATCGGGACATCAGCTAGCACAGATACGCAGTATTTT. V is TRBV24-1 and J is TRBJ2-3, with a possible D match to TRBD1 (6 bases). This CDR3 has 14 residues. V gave up 11 bases and J gave up 0 bases, with 14 bases separating them. Germline loops: CDR1 KGHDR, CDR2 SFDVKD.

The V call is TRBV2, the J call TRBJ2-7; a possible D gene is TRBD1 (7 bases). The CDR3 sequence is 13 residues long. Germline V gene sequence: CDR1 SNHLY, CDR2 FYNNEI. Trimming shortened V by 5 bases and J by 5 bases, and 13 bases separated the two germline ends. The CDR3 sequence is CASSIQGTHEQYF. Written as DNA, the CDR3 is TGTGCCAGCAGTATACAGGGGACTCACGAGCAGTACTTC.

This clone showed up just a few times. V gene TRBV19 combines with J gene TRBJ1-2; 7 bases are a match to TRBD1. The CDR3 runs 14 residues. The germline V gene has CDR1 LNHDA and CDR2 SQIVND (reference sequence). V lost 3 bases to trimming and J lost 9 bases; unmatched junction nucleotides: 10. The DNA of the CDR3 is TGTGCCAGTAGTATTCCCGACAGGGCGGGGAGCTACACCTTC. It codes for CASSIPDRAGSYTF.

The J gene is TRBJ2-1, the V gene TRBV28; TRBD2 agrees at 9 bases. V was pared by 5 bases and J by 7 bases, with 12 bases of the junction left unmatched. This CDR3 comprises 16 residues. Germline V gene data show CDR1 as MDHEN and CDR2 as SYDVKM. The CDR3, as DNA: TGTGCCAGCAGTCTTATAGGCGGGACTAGCAGGAATGAGCAGTTCTTC. Its protein is CASSLIGGTSRNEQFF.

V usage is TRBV11-3 and J usage is TRBJ2-5; 12 bases line up with TRBD1. The germline V gene encodes CDR1 SGHNT and CDR2 YENEEA. There are 17 residues in the CDR3. V gave up 5 bases and J gave up 4 bases; unmatched junction bases: 11. The CDR3 loop reads CASSKTSGQGARETQYF. CDR3 in DNA: TGTGCCAGCAGCAAAACCTCGGGACAGGGGGCGCGAGAGACCCAGTACTTC.

V gene TRBV19 combines with J gene TRBJ2-7; the D gene is possibly TRBD1 (5 bases). V was clipped by 0 bases and J by 5 bases, with 8 bases between them. CDR3 length: 13 amino acids. In germline, CDR1 is LNHDA, CDR2 SQIVND (reference sequence). The DNA of the CDR3 is TGTGCCAGTAGTATAGAGCAGGGTAACGAGCAGTACTTC. It yields the protein CASSIEQGNEQYF.

The chain employs TRBV9 and TRBJ1-2, with D uncertain. Germline V CDR1 and CDR2: SGDLS, YYNGEE. This CDR3 has 14 residues. V dropped 4 bases and J dropped 4 bases, with 14 bases sitting between them. CDR3 amino acids: CASSPVGPTYGYTF. CDR3 sequence (DNA): TGTGCCAGCAGCCCGGTCGGGCCGACCTATGGCTACACCTTC.

The CDR3 sequence is CASSLGANVLTF. CDR3 DNA: TGTGCCAGCAGCCTAGGGGCCAACGTCCTGACTTTC. This chain links TRBV6-2 or TRBV6-3 with TRBJ2-6; D gene unclear. This CDR3 contains 12 residues. V was trimmed by 6 bases and J by 4 bases, leaving 4 bases between them. Germline values: CDR1 MNHEY, CDR2 SVGEGT.

CDR3: CASSQVQRGNYEQYF. In DNA form, the CDR3 reads TGTGCCAGCAGCCAAGTACAACGGGGAAACTACGAGCAGTACTTC. The chain couples TRBV14 to TRBJ2-7; a weak D match, TRBD2 (5 bases). Trimming took off 1 base at V and 3 bases at J, with 13 bases between the two ends. CDR1 is SGHDN, CDR2 FVKESK, per germline. The CDR3 runs to 15 residues.

The V and J genes are TRBV24-1 and TRBJ2-6; D is unclear. The CDR3 has 15 residues. Trimming stripped 4 bases from V and 2 bases from J, with 8 bases between. Germline V CDR1 and CDR2: KGHDR, SFDVKD. The CDR3 loop is CATSEAPPGANVLTF. The CDR3 region has the DNA TGTGCCACCAGTGAAGCCCCCCCTGGGGCCAACGTCCTGACTTTC.

This chain connects TRBV9 to TRBJ2-1, with TRBD2 matching 9 bases. The CDR3 is 15 residues long. The V and J ends lost 0 bases and 3 bases, in that order; junction bases with no gene match: 1. The germline V gene has CDR1 SGDLS and CDR2 YYNGEE. Here the CDR3 reads CASSVVTSGYNEQFF. CDR3 bases: TGTGCCAGCAGCGTAGTGACTAGCGGCTACAATGAGCAGTTCTTC.

The genes are TRBV3-1 (or the pseudogene TRBV3-2) and TRBJ2-7; 11 bases map to TRBD2. The CDR3 contains 19 residues. The germline gives CDR1 LGHDT, CDR2 YNNKEL (reference sequence). The J segment lost 0 bases and the V segment lost 1 base, leaving 11 bases of the junction unmatched. CDR3 residues: CASSQGPLAGGSSSYEQYF. The CDR3 nucleotides are TGTGCCAGCAGCCAAGGACCTCTAGCGGGAGGATCCAGCTCCTACGAGCAGTACTTC.

CDR3 sequence reads: CASSWGQLYSGNTIYF. CDR3 sequence (DNA): TGTGCCAGCAGCTGGGGACAGCTTTACTCTGGAAACACCATATATTTT. The V call is TRBV5-6, the J call TRBJ1-3; 7 positions agree with TRBD1. The CDR3 totals 16 residues. V was pared by 3 bases and J by 0 bases, with 6 bases of the junction left unmatched. Germline values: CDR1 SGHDT, CDR2 YYEEEE.

The CDR3 nucleotides read TGTGCCTGGAGGCCGGGGACGCAATGGGAAAAACTGTTTTTT. Amino acids: CAWRPGTQWEKLFF. The rearrangement links TRBV30 to TRBJ1-4; D perhaps matches TRBD1 (5 bases). The CDR3 spans 14 residues. Per the germline V gene, CDR1 is GTSNPN and CDR2 is SVGIG (reference sequence). V was pared by 3 bases and J by 8 bases, with 16 bases between.

The chain recombines TRBV7-3 with TRBJ1-2; 11 bases agree with TRBD1. J gave up 7 bases and V 4 bases, and 5 bases lay outside the gene matches. This CDR3 region has 14 residues. Germline lookup yields CDR1 SGHTA and CDR2 FQGTGA. CDR3: CASSSGTGGSGYTF. DNA of the CDR3: TGTGCCAGCAGCTCAGGGACAGGGGGTTCTGGCTACACCTTC.

This clone showed up many times. CDR3 bases: TGTGCCAGCTCATTTCCCCAAAAACCCACCTATGGCTACACCTTC. This gives the protein CASSFPQKPTYGYTF. This chain uses TRBV18 with TRBJ1-2; D gene uncertain. Germline V gives CDR1 KGHSH, CDR2 LQKENI. The CDR3 runs to 15 residues. The V and J ends lost 5 bases and 4 bases respectively, with 17 bases between them.

V is TRBV27 and J is TRBJ1-2; D uncertain. This CDR3 region has 13 residues. Germline CDR1 reads MNHEY; CDR2 reads SMNVEV (reference sequence). Deletions cut 5 bases from V and 8 bases from J, with 15 bases between. CDR3 loop: CASSRTGMGGYTF. In nucleotides, the CDR3 is TGTGCCAGCAGTAGAACCGGGATGGGAGGCTACACCTTC.

The chain recombines TRBV27 with TRBJ2-1; 8 positions match TRBD2. V shed 0 bases, J shed 4 bases, and the junction held 2 bases outside the gene matches. CDR3 length: 15 residues. The germline CDR1 and CDR2 sequences are MNHEY and SMNVEV (reference sequence). The CDR3 loop is CASSLSGGVYNEQFF. Written as DNA, the CDR3 is TGTGCCAGCAGTTTATCCGGGGGGGTTTACAATGAGCAGTTCTTC.

CDR3 nucleotides: TGTGCCAGCAGCGTGGATGCGAACACCGGGGAGCTGTTTTTT. Residues: CASSVDANTGELFF. This rearrangement joins TRBV7-2 to TRBJ2-2; no firm D call. CDR3 length: 14 amino acids. V shed 5 bases and J shed 0 bases, with 7 bases lying between them. Germline V gives CDR1 SGHTA, CDR2 FQGNSA.

This clone has a single count. This chain joins TRBV9 and TRBJ2-2, with TRBD2 identical over 8 bases. V was clipped by 3 bases and J by 6 bases; unmatched bases: 4. Germline V CDR1 and CDR2: SGDLS, YYNGEE. The CDR3 totals 14 residues. CDR3 nucleotides: TGTGCCAGCAGCGGATTAGCGGGATCCGGGGAGCTGTTTTTT. The encoded protein is CASSGLAGSGELFF. Together with reference TRBV9 and TRBJ2-2, the CDR3 gives the full variable domain: DSGVTQTPKHLITATGQRVTLRCSPRSGDLSVYWYQQSLDQGLQFLIQYYNGEERAKGNILERFSAQQFPDLHSELNLSSLELGDSALYFCASSGLAGSGELFFGEGSRLTVL.

This chain joins TRBV28 and TRBJ2-5, with TRBD1 matching over 7 bases. After removal of 5 bases from V and 5 bases from J, the junction contained 8 bases not matched to a gene. The germline gives CDR1 MDHEN, CDR2 SYDVKM. The CDR3 sequence is 14 residues long. Written as DNA, the CDR3 is TGTGCCAGCAGTACCAACAGGGGAGAGGAGACCCAGTACTTC. Encoded protein: CASSTNRGEETQYF.

The genes are TRBV28 and TRBJ1-6; tentative D call: TRBD1 (6 bases). V gave up 5 bases and J gave up 2 bases, with 16 bases separating them. This CDR3 comprises 17 residues. CDR1 is MDHEN, CDR2 SYDVKM, per germline. CDR3 nucleotide sequence: TGTGCCAGCAGTGGGGGATACAGGGACCCCTATAATTCACCCCTCCACTTT. Its protein is CASSGGYRDPYNSPLHF.

J is TRBJ2-1 and V is TRBV10-3, with a tentative D call TRBD1 (7 bases). Germline-derived CDR1 and CDR2 are ENHRY and SYGVKD. This CDR3 is 17 amino acids long. Trimming shortened V by 4 bases and J by 6 bases, and 22 bases separated the two germline ends. The chain's CDR3 is CAISGGAGQRGANEQFF. CDR3 bases: TGTGCCATCAGTGGAGGGGCGGGACAGCGAGGGGCCAATGAGCAGTTCTTC.

This clone has more than one count but fewer than ten. The rearrangement uses TRBV6-5 and TRBJ1-5, with D uncertain. V dropped 5 bases and J dropped 5 bases, with 16 bases sitting between them. Germline values: CDR1 MNHEY, CDR2 SVGAGI. The CDR3 runs to 15 residues. This CDR3 is CASSRQADGDQPQHF. DNA of the CDR3: TGTGCCAGCAGTCGCCAGGCCGACGGGGATCAGCCCCAGCATTTT.

The genes are TRBV28 and TRBJ2-7; perhaps TRBD1 as D (6 bases). The length of the CDR3 is 15 residues. CDR1 is MDHEN and CDR2 is SYDVKM in the germline V gene. Trimming took 7 bases from V and 2 from J, leaving 18 bases between them. The CDR3 protein is CASTYTGTSTYEQYF. DNA for the CDR3: TGTGCCAGCACCTATACCGGGACATCAACCTACGAGCAGTACTTC. Full variable domain (remainder filled in from reference TRBV28 and TRBJ2-7): DVKVTQSSRYLVKRTGEKVFLECVQDMDHENMFWYRQDPGLGLRLIYFSYDVKMKEKGDIPEGYSVSREKKERFSLILESASTNQTSMYLCASTYTGTSTYEQYFGPGTRLTVT.

The sample holds a few counts of this clone. The chain is built from TRBV29-1 and TRBJ1-6; perhaps TRBD1 as D (6 bases). Per the germline V gene, CDR1 is SQVTM and CDR2 is ANQGSEA. V lost 4 bases, J lost 8 bases, and 12 bases lay in between. The CDR3 covers 13 residues. CDR3 amino acids: CSVAGARDSPLHF. CDR3 DNA sequence: TGCAGCGTTGCAGGGGCTCGAGATTCACCCCTCCACTTT.